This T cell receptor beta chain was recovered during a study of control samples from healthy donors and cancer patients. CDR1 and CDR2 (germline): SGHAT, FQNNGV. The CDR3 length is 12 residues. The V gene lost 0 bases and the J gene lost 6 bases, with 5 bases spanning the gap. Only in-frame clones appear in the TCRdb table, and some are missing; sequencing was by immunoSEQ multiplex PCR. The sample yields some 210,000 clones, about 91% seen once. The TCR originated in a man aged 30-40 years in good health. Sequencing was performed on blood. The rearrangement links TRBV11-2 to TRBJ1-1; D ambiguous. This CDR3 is CASSLDLAEAFF. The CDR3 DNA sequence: TGTGCCAGCAGCTTAGATTTAGCTGAAGCTTTCTTT.